This T cell receptor (beta chain) was captured in a study of blood T cells in healthy people across ages. The germline V gene has CDR1 MGHRA and CDR2 YSYEKL. V dropped 6 bases and J dropped 3 bases, with 14 bases sitting between them. CDR3 length equals 14 residues. Alongside a J-beta primer mix, a sample-barcoded 5' primer served in a second PCR lasting about 7 to 11 cycles. MiXCR, run by TCRdb on the 5' RACE reads, gives a single entry per CDR3 protein. The repertoire holds about 1.5 million distinct CDR3 sequences, with around 40% as singletons. This rearrangement joins TRBV4-1 to TRBJ2-5; a possible D gene is TRBD2 (5 bases). Sequenced input: blood. The sequence came from a woman aged 18-35 years in good health. CDR3 protein: CASRDLRGEETQYF. CDR3 nucleotides: TGCGCCAGCAGGGACTTACGAGGTGAAGAGACCCAGTACTTC.